A selection of T cell receptor beta chains follows, all from one sample in a study of blood T cells in healthy people across ages. TCRdb re-called the 5' RACE reads with MiXCR, one entry per CDR3 protein. Of hundreds of thousands of distinct CDR3 sequences listed, approximately 35% are singletons. Sequencing used blood. The receptors were sampled from a man between 18 and 29 years old in good health. Both conserved end residues are part of each CDR3. Fields, in order: J gene, clone size, D gene, V gene, CDR3 protein, CDR3 DNA. The D gene is left open where the match is weak. A clone size is listed for some rows: how often the clone was seen (once, few, many), or a class if it is expanded.

TRBJ2-7 once TRBD2 TRBV4-1 CASSKTSGVGNEQYF TGCGCCAGCAGCAAAACTAGCGGGGTGGGGAATGAGCAGTACTTC
TRBJ1-4 . . TRBV27 CASRQGPGGSNEKLFF TGTGCCAGCCGTCAGGGGCCCGGTGGGTCTAATGAAAAACTGTTTTTT
TRBJ2-1 . . TRBV9 CASSVVGGAYNEQFF TGTGCCAGCAGCGTAGTCGGGGGAGCTTACAATGAGCAGTTCTTC
TRBJ2-7 . TRBD2 TRBV20-1 CSAESGGRYEQYF TGCAGTGCGGAGAGCGGGGGACGCTACGAGCAGTACTTC
TRBJ2-1 few . TRBV12-5 CASGLPRSGQGNEQFF TGTGCTAGTGGTTTGCCGCGGAGCGGCCAGGGAAATGAGCAGTTCTTC
TRBJ2-4 . . TRBV5-1 CASSLDLSSYNEQYF TGCGCCAGCAGCTTGGACCTAAGCTCCTACAATGAGCAGTACTTC
TRBJ2-3 . . TRBV6-5 CASSYASTSTDTQYF TGTGCCAGCAGTTACGCCTCGACTAGCACAGATACGCAGTATTTT
TRBJ1-6 . . TRBV9 CASSRDLPGNSPLHF TGTGCCAGCAGCCGGGACCTACCGGGTAATTCACCCCTCCACTTT
TRBJ1-2 many . TRBV6-5 CASSYNQNYGYTF TGTGCCAGCAGTTACAATCAGAACTATGGCTACACCTTC
TRBJ2-5 . . TRBV10-3 CAAPQETQYF TGTGCCGCCCCCCAAGAGACCCAGTACTTC
TRBJ1-2 few TRBD1 TRBV2 CASSEPDRFYGYTF TGTGCCAGCAGTGAGCCGGACAGGTTCTATGGCTACACCTTC
TRBJ2-3 . . TRBV18 CASSPQGRADTQYF TGTGCCAGCTCACCACAGGGTAGGGCAGATACGCAGTATTTT
TRBJ2-5 few . TRBV5-1 CASSFNNPQGTQYF TGCGCCAGCAGCTTTAACAATCCTCAAGGGACCCAGTACTTC
TRBJ2-1 few TRBD2 TRBV7-2 CASSPSGGAANEQFF TGTGCCAGCAGCCCTAGCGGGGGGGCGGCCAATGAGCAGTTCTTC
TRBJ2-7 few . TRBV20-1 CSATQRGISYEQYF TGCAGTGCTACCCAACGGGGCATAAGCTACGAGCAGTACTTC
TRBJ2-7 many . TRBV10-3 CAISESRWGSGYEQYF TGTGCCATCAGTGAGTCACGGTGGGGTTCAGGGTACGAGCAGTACTTC
TRBJ1-5 few TRBD1 TRBV30 CAWSARTGAQPQHF TGTGCCTGGAGCGCTAGGACAGGGGCCCAGCCCCAGCATTTT
TRBJ2-3 . TRBD2 TRBV7-9 CASSLLRGGDTDTQYF TGTGCCAGCAGCCTACTCCGGGGGGGCGACACAGATACGCAGTATTTT
TRBJ2-6 . TRBD1 TRBV4-1 CASSPGQGVTGANVLTF TGCGCCAGCAGTCCAGGACAGGGGGTCACTGGGGCCAACGTCCTGACTTTC
TRBJ2-2 few . TRBV9 CASSVEVGGNTGELFF TGTGCCAGCAGCGTAGAAGTGGGGGGAAACACCGGGGAGCTGTTTTTT
TRBJ1-6 . . TRBV12-3/TRBV12-4 CASSLGKDSPLHF TGTGCCAGCAGTTTGGGAAAGGACTCACCCCTCCACTTT
TRBJ2-3 . . TRBV7-3 CASREGRSSTDTQYF TGTGCCAGCAGAGAGGGACGGAGCTCCACAGATACGCAGTATTTT
TRBJ1-5 . . TRBV7-9 CASSLAMGNSNQPQHF TGTGCCAGCAGCTTAGCGATGGGGAATAGCAATCAGCCCCAGCATTTT
TRBJ2-1 . TRBD2 TRBV20-1 CSARGPGLEVYNEQFF TGCAGTGCCCGCGGCCCGGGACTAGAAGTCTACAATGAGCAGTTCTTC
TRBJ2-3 . TRBD1 TRBV28 CASSFQGVGEDTQYF TGTGCCAGCAGTTTCCAGGGGGTTGGGGAAGATACGCAGTATTTT
TRBJ1-2 few TRBD1 TRBV20-1 CSAFLTGTNYGYTF TGCAGTGCCTTCCTGACAGGGACTAACTATGGCTACACCTTC
TRBJ2-5 . TRBD1 TRBV18 CASSPLGPSTGGQETQYF TGTGCCAGCTCACCACTCGGCCCATCGACAGGGGGCCAGGAGACCCAGTACTTC
TRBJ2-6 many . TRBV4-3 CASSQEPSSGANVLTF TGTGCCAGCAGCCAAGAGCCCTCGTCTGGGGCCAACGTCCTGACTTTC
TRBJ1-1 few . TRBV12-3/TRBV12-4 CASSPGQEIQAFF TGTGCCAGCAGCCCAGGACAAGAAATTCAAGCTTTCTTT
TRBJ1-4 . TRBD1 TRBV7-2 CASSFPRQGRNEKLFF TGTGCCAGCAGCTTTCCGCGACAGGGGCGAAATGAAAAACTGTTTTTT
TRBJ2-2 few . TRBV2 CASISSSNTGELFF TGTGCCAGCATAAGCTCCTCGAACACCGGGGAGCTGTTTTTT
TRBJ1-6 . TRBD1 TRBV28 CASSPLGQSSYNSPPHF TGTGCCAGCAGCCCACTGGGACAGAGCTCCTATAATTCGCCCCCCCACTTT
TRBJ2-7 . . TRBV12-3/TRBV12-4 CASGFEYEQYF TGTGCCAGCGGCTTCGAGTACGAGCAGTACTTC
TRBJ2-7 few . TRBV18 CASSPPTDTYEQYF TGTGCCAGCTCACCTCCTACAGACACCTACGAGCAGTACTTC
TRBJ1-5 . . TRBV12-3/TRBV12-4 CASSFDTGPNEPQHF TGTGCCAGCAGTTTTGATACAGGCCCCAACGAGCCCCAGCATTTT
TRBJ2-3 . TRBD2 TRBV20-1 CSAPLEAGGTQYF TGCAGTGCTCCTCTGGAAGCGGGGGGGACGCAGTATTTT
TRBJ1-5 few . TRBV6-2/TRBV6-3 CASTPLKGQKGQPQHF TGTGCCAGCACCCCACTTAAGGGACAAAAGGGGCAGCCCCAGCATTTT
TRBJ2-2 . . TRBV20-1 CSGGNRDKNTGELFF TGCAGTGGGGGGAACCGGGACAAGAACACCGGGGAGCTGTTTTTT
TRBJ1-1 . TRBD1 TRBV12-3/TRBV12-4 CASSPTGPINEAFF TGTGCCAGCAGTCCGACAGGGCCGATTAATGAAGCTTTCTTT
TRBJ1-1 . . TRBV5-4 CAIPGPMNTEAFF TGTGCCATCCCAGGACCCATGAACACTGAAGCTTTCTTT
TRBJ2-1 . TRBD2 TRBV13 CASSFGGELYNEQFF TGTGCCAGCAGCTTCGGGGGGGAACTCTACAATGAGCAGTTCTTC
TRBJ1-6 . . TRBV7-2 CASSLGGQGSSYNSPLHF TGTGCCAGCAGCCTTGGGGGGCAGGGAAGCTCCTATAATTCACCCCTCCACTTT
TRBJ1-2 once . TRBV6-1 CARWDGTYGYTF TGTGCCAGATGGGACGGAACCTATGGCTACACCTTC
TRBJ2-4 few . TRBV20-1 CSAREGAGAKNIQYF TGCAGTGCTAGAGAGGGGGCCGGGGCCAAAAACATTCAGTACTTC
TRBJ1-2 many . TRBV6-5 CASTSAGGRGYTF TGTGCCAGCACCTCGGCCGGGGGCAGAGGCTACACCTTC
TRBJ1-2 . TRBD1 TRBV7-2 CASSLAGTGNGYTF TGTGCCAGCAGCTTAGCTGGGACAGGAAATGGCTACACCTTC
TRBJ2-5 . TRBD2 TRBV2 CASSTSGGPYQETQYF TGTGCCAGCAGTACCAGCGGGGGTCCGTACCAAGAGACCCAGTACTTC
TRBJ2-1 few TRBD2 TRBV12-3/TRBV12-4 CASSSSLAGDNNEQFF TGTGCCAGCAGTTCCTCACTAGCGGGGGACAACAATGAGCAGTTCTTC
TRBJ2-2 many TRBD2 TRBV4-1 CASSRTRGVSETGELFF TGCGCCAGCAGCCGAACCCGGGGGGTCTCGGAAACCGGGGAGCTGTTTTTT
TRBJ2-1 many TRBD2 TRBV12-3/TRBV12-4 CASSFGRGVYNEQFF TGTGCCAGCAGTTTCGGGCGGGGGGTCTACAATGAGCAGTTCTTC
TRBJ1-5 many TRBD1 TRBV12-3/TRBV12-4 CASSPQGGPQHF TGTGCCAGCAGTCCCCAGGGGGGGCCCCAGCATTTT
TRBJ1-2 few TRBD1 TRBV6-2/TRBV6-3 CASSYSRPGNAGQIYGYTF TGTGCCAGCAGTTACTCGCGGCCTGGTAACGCGGGACAGATTTATGGCTACACCTTC
TRBJ1-1 . . TRBV4-3 CASSREAGATEAFF TGCGCCAGCAGCCGAGAGGCTGGGGCCACTGAAGCTTTCTTT
TRBJ1-5 . . TRBV30 CAWNSQGTSNQPQHF TGTGCCTGGAACTCCCAGGGTACGAGCAATCAGCCCCAGCATTTT
TRBJ1-2 . . TRBV5-1 CASSLLFPEGHTNYGYTF TGCGCCAGTAGCTTGTTGTTTCCCGAGGGCCATACTAACTATGGCTACACCTTC
TRBJ2-6 few . TRBV4-2 CASSQGSSGANVLTF TGTGCCAGCAGCCAAGGGAGCTCTGGGGCCAACGTCCTGACTTTC